This TCR beta chain was identified in a study of blood T cell repertoires in COVID-19. Background on the study: PBMCs, B-cell-depleted T cells, or T cells were the source of the cDNA or gDNA that made up the material.

The germline V gene has CDR1 KGHSH and CDR2 LQKENI. V was pared by 3 bases and J by 4 bases, with 1 base of the junction left unmatched. CDR3 size: 13 residues. Here immunoSEQ multiplex PCR was the method, and the copy in TCRdb shows in-frame clones only, minus some. Among 170,000 or so clones listed, just over 85% were seen once. Details on this clone: Other nucleotide sequences from this sample produce the same CDR3.

Sample: peripheral blood. The chain recombines TRBV18 with TRBJ1-1; 8 positions match TRBD1. The sequence was collected from a man aged 50 to 59 with active or convalescent COVID-19. As DNA, the CDR3 is TGTGCCAGCTCACCCACAGGGGGCACTGAAGCTTTCTTT. Its translation is CASSPTGGTEAFF. The full variable domain, completed using reference TRBV18 and TRBJ1-1, is NAGVMQNPRHLVRRRGQEARLRCSPMKGHSHVYWYRQLPEEGLKFMVYLQKENIIDESGMPKERFSAEFPKEGPSILRIQQVVRGDSAAYFCASSPTGGTEAFFGQGTRLTVV.